This T cell receptor beta chain was identified during a study of blood T cell repertoires in COVID-19 (dated by TCRdb to 2020 to 2021). With regard to the full study: Samples covering the acute and convalescent phases of COVID-19 were provided by collaborators in the United States, Italy and Spain. The material from the prospective study consisted of cDNA or gDNA derived from T cells, B-cell-depleted T cells, or PBMCs. The dataset comprised deeply sampled blood TCRbeta repertoires from subjects exposed to, actively infected with, or recovered from COVID-19. The repertoires were made available in a free public database intended to serve as a resource for research on the immune response to SARS-CoV-2. Samples were obtained from the ongoing ImmuneRACE study (first 160 participants) and from 1,254 subjects provided by 6 global collaborators. A de-identified subject ID, COVID-19 status, age in years and sex were almost always included in the sample metadata. Where available, HLA class I and class II types were obtained from metadata supplied by the sample provider rather than from assay-based typing. What the research found in general, with its limitations: The quantity of clinical and demographic metadata differed by source and by participant and was supplied without curation.

The immunoSEQ Assay, a bias-controlled multiplex PCR, was used to amplify TCRbeta CDR3 regions from genomic DNA. The original methods were these. Nucleated cell counts per sample were estimated from amplification of reference gene primers within the assay. To quantify the absolute abundance of each unique TCRbeta CDR3 rearrangement, sequence reads were collapsed and filtered. Productive Simpson clonality was computed per sample as the square root of Simpson's diversity index over productive rearrangements. TCRdb holds this immuneACCESS table with in-frame rearrangements only. Some clones are missing; in checked studies, unresolved V genes explain under half, and the rest has no known cause. V and J calls and clone size follow that table, whereas D and trimming were derived from the DNA. For this sample the table gives some 270,000 clones, of which roughly 82% were detected only once. The ten most abundant clones make up 5.5% to 6% of the sample.

Concerning this clone itself: Its antigen is not yet known. Per-base qualities were not stored, and no clone one base away is much larger.

In Seattle, one collaborating source enrolled patients while the infection was active and tracked those patients longitudinally over the course of disease. The collaborating institutions used their own protocols to collect whole blood in K2EDTA tubes. For TCRbeta analysis, collaborator samples were shipped as frozen whole blood, as isolated PBMCs, or as DNA extracted from either sample type. The source of this sequence is an elderly woman with COVID-19, enrolled during active disease. The sample comprised peripheral blood.

CDR3 protein: CASSLAFSVRGADTEAFF. At the DNA level, the sequence is TGTGCCAGCAGCTTGGCCTTTAGTGTCCGGGGGGCTGACACTGAAGCTTTCTTT. The rearrangement combines TRBV5-5 with TRBJ1-1, and possibly TRBD1, on 6 matching bases. The junction carries 21 bases between V and J, which are trimmed by 0 bases and 3 bases respectively. The germline V gene (reference sequence) gives CDR1 as SGHKS and CDR2 as YYEKEE. The CDR3 measures 18 amino acids from cysteine to phenylalanine. Only CDR3 DNA is held: 54 bases, read in frame from base 1. The reference TRBV5-5 and TRBJ1-1 proteins fill in what lies around the CDR3, so the full variable domain reads DAGVTQSPTHLIKTRGQQVTLRCSPISGHKSVSWYQQVLGQGPQFIFQYYEKEERGRGNFPDRFSARQFPNYSSELNVNALLLGDSALYLCASSLAFSVRGADTEAFFGQGTRLTVV.